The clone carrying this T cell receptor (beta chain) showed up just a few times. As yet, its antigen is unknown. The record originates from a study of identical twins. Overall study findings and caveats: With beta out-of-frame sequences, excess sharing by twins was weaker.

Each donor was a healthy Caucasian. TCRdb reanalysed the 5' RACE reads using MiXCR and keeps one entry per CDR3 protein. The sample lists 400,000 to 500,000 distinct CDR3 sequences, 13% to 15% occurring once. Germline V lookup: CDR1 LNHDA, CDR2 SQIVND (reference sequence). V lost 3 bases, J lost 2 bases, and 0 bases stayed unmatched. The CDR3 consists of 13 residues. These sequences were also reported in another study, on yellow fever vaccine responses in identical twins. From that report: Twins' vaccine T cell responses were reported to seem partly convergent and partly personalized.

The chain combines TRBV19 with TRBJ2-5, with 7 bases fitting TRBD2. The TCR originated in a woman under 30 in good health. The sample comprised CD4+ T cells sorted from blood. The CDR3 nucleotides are TGTGCCAGTAGTATGGGACTACAAGAGACCCAGTACTTC. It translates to CASSMGLQETQYF.